This T cell receptor (beta chain) came from a study of spatial heterogeneity in lung cancer (dated by TCRdb to about 2019). A note on the overall study: Beta-chain transcripts were consistently detected in greater numbers than alpha-chain transcripts, which likely reflected higher beta-chain transcript abundance. At surgery, both alpha and beta chains were TCR-sequenced in approximately 210 tumor regions, fewer than 85 matched nontumor lung samples and 56 PBMC samples. In the raw uncorrected reads, each unique combination of TCR and UMI appeared on average more than ten times. The study linked features of the TCR repertoire to counts of nonsynonymous mutations, which were determined by whole-exome sequencing of tumor tissue. The study quantitatively compared TCR alpha and beta repertoires across multiple tumor regions, matched nontumor lung and blood in non-small cell lung cancer. TCR transcript counts in tumor regions correlated strongly with a T cell transcriptional module score from matched bulk RNA-seq.

What the study reported, not specific to this receptor: TCR-seq was estimated to cover only approximately 6.6% of tumor T cells for alpha chains and 13% for beta chains. Additional single-cell paired TCR alpha and beta sequencing was considered necessary to confirm, at a functional level, the hypothesis that regional TCRs recognize regional mutations. Counts of ubiquitous and regional expanded TCRs correlated with counts of ubiquitous and regional nonsynonymous mutations, respectively. The tumor nonsynonymous mutation count correlated with the number of expanded alpha and beta TCRs within the tumor.

The method behind the library was 5' RACE. The sequencer was a NextSeq 500. To allow correction of PCR and sequencing errors, the TCR library protocol tagged every TCR cDNA molecule with a unique molecular identifier. Per the authors' processing: Decombinator tools were used for TCR identification, UMI-based error correction and CDR3 extraction. Expanded TCRs were defined as those above a frequency of 2 per 1,000, corresponding to the top 1% of the tumor frequency distribution. Expanded tumor TCRs statistically deemed absent (corrected P<0.05) from at least one tumor region were classed as regional, and all other expanded tumor TCRs were classed as ubiquitous. Each repertoire was subsampled 100 times to 5,000 TCRs, after which Renyi diversity was computed with the R vegan package. CDR3 similarity networks were built from amino acid triplet string-kernel similarity, with CDR3s being connected when pairwise similarity was above 0.82. TCRdb trimmed the raw reads at Q25, called clones with MiXCR and kept productive beta chains. For every CDR3 protein sequence, its rows merge into one entry that carries the most common genes and DNA. TCRdb's processing, not the authors', yielded these V and J calls. A total of about 24,000 distinct CDR3 sequences appear in this sample, under 10% of them only once. 6.5% to 8.5% of the sample belongs to the ten largest clones.

Germline trimming: 6 bases from V, 0 bases from J; junction bases outside gene matches: 8. The CDR3 runs 15 residues from the cysteine to the phenylalanine. The sequence is cut down to CDR3 DNA, 45 bases in frame from base 1. The CDR1 and CDR2 encoded by the germline V gene are MNHEY and SVGAGI. The sample's time point, from its label and the paper: sample taken at primary tumor resection. The donors were some 76 patients from the lung TRACERx cohort who had early-stage, untreated non-small cell lung cancer. TCR sequencing used whole RNA extracted from tumor and nontumor lung tissue, or from cryopreserved PBMC samples, without cell sorting. Only patients for whom sufficient RNA was available from at least two tumor regions were selected for TCR sequencing. Tumor and adjacent nontumor lung specimens were reviewed by a lung pathologist before selection. The table lists this clonotype with many counts. Its antigen remains unidentified. Base qualities are missing; no much larger clone stands one base away.

Sequencing used lung tumor tissue, obtained at surgery. This receptor chain uses TRBV6-5 and TRBJ2-7; 7 bases in between match TRBD1. The sequence came from a male donor with early-stage non-small cell lung cancer. The DNA reads as follows: TGTGCCAGCAGCCAAGAGTGGGACAGCTCCTACGAGCAGTACTTC. It codes for CASSQEWDSSYEQYF.